This entry features one TCR beta chain sequence. The antigen is undetermined. Trimming cost V 4 bases and J 7 bases, with 19 bases left between them. Germline loops: CDR1 SGHTA, CDR2 FQGNSA. The CDR3 is 16 residues long. The sample originates from a study of shared clonotypes between healthy human individuals. Study-wide results and limits: Since donors were few, the genetic and exposure-history diversity represented was limited.

Healthy and HIV-negative, the adult donors had no recent acute infections or vaccinations. The protocol was immunoSEQ multiplex PCR, while the TCRdb copy is restricted to in-frame clones and leaves out a portion. Among about a million clones, about 74% were seen once, and the ten largest hold around 1.4%. This chain uses TRBV7-2 with TRBJ1-4, with a possible D match to TRBD1 (5 bases). Sequencing was done on a sample of memory CD4+ T cells sorted from blood. Indicated subset: CD45RA-negative fraction. This TCR was sampled from a man between 18 and 35 years old in good health. This CDR3 reads CASSSPGGGGSEKLFF. In nucleotides, the CDR3 is TGTGCCAGCAGCTCCCCCGGTGGGGGGGGGAGTGAAAAACTGTTTTTT.